These 27 T cell receptor beta chains share one sample of origin, sequenced in a study of T cell responses to AZD1222 COVID-19 vaccine. The repertoire was sequenced with immunoSEQ multiplex PCR; TCRdb's copy has only in-frame clones and lacks some. This sample has 150,000 to 200,000 clones, with roughly 90% found just once. Source: peripheral blood, taken on day 0 of AZD1222 vaccination. The source is an adult in good health.

This clone was counted a single time. CDR3 region: CASSLPTGGGNSPLHF. In DNA, the CDR3 is TGTGCCAGTAGTCTCCCAACAGGGGGAGGAAATTCACCCCTCCACTTT. The chain couples TRBV19 to TRBJ1-6; 8 nucleotides match TRBD1. The trim removed 5 bases at V and 7 bases at J, leaving 10 bases unmatched. In germline, CDR1 is LNHDA, CDR2 SQIVND (reference sequence). There are 16 residues in the CDR3.

The rearrangement uses TRBV27 and TRBJ1-2; D unclear. The CDR3 is made up of 15 amino acids. Per the germline V gene, CDR1 is MNHEY and CDR2 is SMNVEV (reference sequence). Trimming left V 2 bases short and J 7 bases short, with 17 bases between. The DNA for the CDR3 is TGTGCCAGCAGTTTACAGGTCGGGGTAGGTGGTGGCTACACCTTC. Residues: CASSLQVGVGGGYTF.

The chain uses TRBV6-5 and TRBJ1-1; D uncertain. The CDR3 runs 11 residues. Germline V gene data show CDR1 as MNHEY and CDR2 as SVGAGI. The CDR3 loop is CGVESGTEAFF. CDR3 nucleotide sequence: TGTGGAGTGGAGTCGGGCACTGAAGCTTTCTTT.

The chain has TRBV7-2 and TRBJ2-3, with D perhaps TRBD2 (5 bases). Trimming shortened V by 1 base and J by 0 bases, and 14 bases separated the two germline ends. The CDR3 consists of 17 residues. CDR1 and CDR2 from the germline V gene are SGHTA and FQGNSA. CDR3 sequence reads: CASSLEPGIGSTDTQYF. The CDR3 nucleotides are TGTGCCAGCAGCTTAGAACCGGGAATTGGTAGCACAGATACGCAGTATTTT.

V and J are TRBV19 and TRBJ2-7, with TRBD2 identical over 7 bases. Trimming at V came to 3 bases and at J to 4 bases, leaving 9 bases not matched to a gene. CDR3 length: 15 amino acids. The V gene's germline CDR1 is LNHDA and CDR2 SQIVND (reference sequence). The CDR3 is CASSILLAALYEQYF. The CDR3 region has the DNA TGTGCCAGTAGTATTCTCCTAGCGGCACTGTACGAGCAGTACTTC.

The genes are TRBV20-1 and TRBJ2-1; either TRBD1 or TRBD2 may supply D (5 bases each). The CDR3 has 11 residues. CDR1 is DFQATT, CDR2 SNEGSKA, per germline (reference sequence). Trimming removed 1 base from V and 7 bases from J, with 5 bases in between. In DNA, the CDR3 is TGCAGTGCTAGAGGGGGGAATGAGCAGTTCTTC. Translated, it gives CSARGGNEQFF.

The chain recombines TRBV6-1 with TRBJ1-5; D is perhaps TRBD1 (6 bases). The germline CDR1 and CDR2 sequences are MNHNS and SASEGT. Trimming cost V 3 bases and J 1 base, with 10 bases left between them. The CDR3 is 15 amino acids. CDR3 nucleotide sequence: TGTGCCAGCAGTGAGGGGGGCCGGAGCAATCAGCCCCAGCATTTT. This translates into CASSEGGRSNQPQHF.

V usage is TRBV11-3 and J usage is TRBJ2-1; D might be TRBD1 (6 bases). The V and J ends lost 4 bases and 6 bases respectively, with 13 bases between them. Germline CDR1 is SGHNT and CDR2 is YENEEA. This CDR3 has 14 residues. The chain's CDR3 is CASSSQGRGNEQFF. CDR3 bases: TGTGCCAGCAGCTCTCAGGGCAGGGGCAATGAGCAGTTCTTC.

This rearrangement joins TRBV29-1 to TRBJ2-7; 8 bases line up with TRBD1. This CDR3 region has 13 residues. Germline V lookup: CDR1 SQVTM, CDR2 ANQGSEA. Losses at the gene ends were 6 bases for V and 2 bases for J; bases not matched to a gene: 6. The CDR3 DNA follows: TGCAGCGTCGAGGGACAGGTAGCCTACGAGCAGTACTTC. Protein product: CSVEGQVAYEQYF.

The chain uses TRBV7-9 and TRBJ2-7; 8 bases agree with TRBD2. CDR1 is SEHNR and CDR2 is FQNEAQ in the germline V gene (reference sequence). This CDR3 comprises 14 residues. With V trimmed by 4 bases and J by 6 bases, 8 bases remained unmatched. CDR3 sequence (DNA): TGTGCCAGCAGCTGGGGAGCCGGGACTAGCGAGCAGTACTTC. Its translation is CASSWGAGTSEQYF.

The gene calls are TRBV2 and TRBJ2-7, with 9 bases that match TRBD1. Germline lookup yields CDR1 SNHLY and CDR2 FYNNEI. CDR3 size: 15 residues. V trimming: 4 bases; J trimming: 2 bases; junction bases outside the gene matches: 6. The CDR3 loop reads CASSAGTGPTYEQYF. Written as DNA, the CDR3 is TGTGCCAGCAGTGCCGGGACAGGGCCTACCTACGAGCAGTACTTC. The complete variable domain, with remaining parts taken from reference TRBV2 and TRBJ2-7, reads EPEVTQTPSHQVTQMGQEVILRCVPISNHLYFYWYRQILGQKVEFLVSFYNNEISEKSEIFDDQFSVERPDGSNFTLKIRSTKLEDSAMYFCASSAGTGPTYEQYFGPGTRLTVT.

The J gene is TRBJ1-1, the V gene TRBV7-2; D unclear. V lost 2 bases and J lost 2, with 9 bases in between. The CDR3 is 14 residues long. From germline, CDR1 is SGHTA and CDR2 FQGNSA. The CDR3 coding sequence is TGTGCCAGCAGCTTAACGCCAGGAAACACTGAAGCTTTCTTT. Its protein product is CASSLTPGNTEAFF.

The rearrangement uses TRBV5-1 and TRBJ2-3; D call uncertain. The CDR3 sequence is 15 residues long. Trimming took off 2 bases at V and 2 bases at J, with 12 bases between the two ends. Per the germline V gene, CDR1 is SGHRS and CDR2 is YFSETQ. This chain's CDR3 is CASSFDQIHTDTQYF. The CDR3 DNA follows: TGCGCCAGCAGCTTTGACCAGATACACACAGATACGCAGTATTTT.

This clone came up once. The V call is TRBV4-2, the J call TRBJ1-2; TRBD1 might be the D (5 bases). Per the germline V gene, CDR1 is LGHNA and CDR2 is YNFKEQ. With 0 bases removed from V and 6 bases from J, the gap between germline ends came to 17 bases. The CDR3 has 16 amino acids. As DNA, the CDR3 is TGTGCCAGCAGCCAAGATAGACAGCGGTCGGACCATGGCTACACCTTC. Translating it yields CASSQDRQRSDHGYTF.

The chain links TRBV18 to TRBJ2-7; 9 bases align to TRBD1. The CDR3 contains 14 residues. Losses at the gene ends were 3 bases for V and 4 bases for J; bases not matched to a gene: 4. Germline CDR1 is KGHSH and CDR2 is LQKENI. The CDR3 region is CASSPSGQGYEQYF. Written as DNA, the CDR3 is TGTGCCAGCTCACCTTCCGGACAGGGGTACGAGCAGTACTTC.

The J gene is TRBJ1-1, the V gene TRBV30; 8 bases are shared with TRBD1. V lost 2 bases and J lost 2; bases outside the gene matches: 7. The CDR3 runs 15 residues. Germline V gene lookup returns CDR1 GTSNPN and CDR2 SVGIG (reference sequence). The CDR3 DNA reads TGTGCCTGGAGTCCTCTAGGACAGGGCAACACTGAAGCTTTCTTT. This encodes CAWSPLGQGNTEAFF.

This rearrangement joins TRBV5-1 to TRBJ1-1, with D hard to call. CDR3 length equals 14 residues. With 3 bases removed from V and 4 bases from J, the gap between germline ends came to 13 bases. Germline V gene sequence: CDR1 SGHRS, CDR2 YFSETQ. The CDR3 DNA is TGCGCCAGCAGCTCTTCGGGGAGGGTCACTGAAGCTTTCTTT. Protein product: CASSSSGRVTEAFF.

This sequence joins TRBV12-5 and TRBJ1-1; 9 bases agree with TRBD1. Losses at the gene ends were 0 bases for V and 3 bases for J; bases not matched to a gene: 11. This CDR3 is 18 amino acids long. Looked up from germline, CDR1 is LGHNT and CDR2 is FRNRAP. DNA of the CDR3: TGTGCTAGTGGTTTGGTGGCCCTCGACAGGGGGGCTTACACTGAAGCTTTCTTT. Translated: CASGLVALDRGAYTEAFF. The variable domain in full, with the rest retrieved from reference TRBV12-5 and TRBJ1-1, is DARVTQTPRHKVTEMGQEVTMRCQPILGHNTVFWYRQTMMQGLELLAYFRNRAPLDDSGMPKDRFSAEMPDATLATLKIQPSEPRDSAVYFCASGLVALDRGAYTEAFFGQGTRLTVV.

V is TRBV4-2 and J is TRBJ1-2; D might be TRBD1 (5 bases). The germline V and J ends were trimmed by 0 bases and 8 bases, with 10 bases remaining between them. Germline V gives CDR1 LGHNA, CDR2 YNFKEQ. CDR3 length: 13 amino acids. CDR3 sequence: CASSQDRVRGYTF. CDR3 nucleotides: TGTGCCAGCAGCCAAGACAGGGTGCGGGGCTACACCTTC.

V usage is TRBV20-1 and J usage is TRBJ1-2; no firm D call. The CDR3 is 12 amino acids. V gave up 4 bases and J gave up 2 bases, with 8 bases separating them. Germline V gene lookup returns CDR1 DFQATT and CDR2 SNEGSKA (reference sequence). This chain's CDR3 is CSAIDQNYGYTF. The CDR3 DNA sequence: TGCAGTGCTATTGACCAGAACTATGGCTACACCTTC.

V usage is TRBV5-6 and J usage is TRBJ1-5; D gene uncertain. CDR3 length: 16 amino acids. With 4 bases removed from V and 0 bases from J, the gap between germline ends came to 14 bases. Germline-derived CDR1 and CDR2 are SGHDT and YYEEEE. In nucleotides, the CDR3 is TGTGCCAGCAGCCGCGGAGACACCCGTAGCAATCAGCCCCAGCATTTT. Translating gives CASSRGDTRSNQPQHF.

The J gene is TRBJ2-6, the V gene TRBV19; 7 bases line up with TRBD1. The CDR3 totals 13 residues. The V and J ends lost 7 bases and 8 bases, in that order; junction bases with no gene match: 5. CDR1 is LNHDA, CDR2 SQIVND, per germline (reference sequence). In DNA form, the CDR3 reads TGTGCCAGTACCCCGGGACAGCCCAACGTCCTGACTTTC. Protein product: CASTPGQPNVLTF.

The CDR3, as DNA: TGTGCCAGCAGTCCCACTAGCCCGGCTTACAATGAGCAGTTCTTC. Its protein is CASSPTSPAYNEQFF. The chain recombines TRBV6-4 with TRBJ2-1, with TRBD2 as a possible D gene (6 bases). Trimming took off 5 bases at V and 4 bases at J, with 15 bases between the two ends. Looked up from germline, CDR1 is MRHNA and CDR2 is SNTAGT. The CDR3 has 15 residues.

The genes are TRBV30 and TRBJ1-6; 7 bases line up with TRBD1. The CDR3 runs to 12 residues. In germline, CDR1 is GTSNPN, CDR2 SVGIG (reference sequence). V was pared by 7 bases and J by 5 bases, with 2 bases of the junction left unmatched. CDR3 coding DNA: TGTGCCTTTGACAGGGATAATTCACCCCTCCACTTT. As protein: CAFDRDNSPLHF.

The chain uses TRBV5-1 and TRBJ2-7; possible D gene TRBD1, 6 bases. V was pared by 4 bases and J by 2 bases, with 10 bases between. The V gene's germline CDR1 is SGHRS and CDR2 YFSETQ. The CDR3 extends over 13 amino acids. The CDR3: CASSPRDTYEQYF. The DNA for the CDR3 is TGCGCCAGCAGCCCCCGGGACACCTACGAGCAGTACTTC.

The chain recombines TRBV27 with TRBJ1-1; TRBD1 agrees at 7 bases. The junction had 12 bases not matched to a gene; V was cut back by 3 bases and J by 8 bases. The CDR3 has 15 amino acids. Germline CDR1 is MNHEY and CDR2 is SMNVEV (reference sequence). As DNA, the CDR3 is TGTGCCAGCAGTTTCCAGGGACAGCCTAAGGCCGAAGCTTTCTTT. This sequence encodes CASSFQGQPKAEAFF.

The rearrangement joins TRBV10-3 to TRBJ1-6, with 7 bases aligning to TRBD1. With 9 bases clipped from V and 5 bases from J, the junction kept 4 bases outside the gene matches. CDR3 length: 13 residues. Germline V lookup: CDR1 ENHRY, CDR2 SYGVKD. The CDR3 region has the DNA TGTGCCATACGCACAGGGGATAATTCACCCCTCCACTTT. This gives the protein CAIRTGDNSPLHF.